Shown below are 17 T cell receptor beta chains from a single sample sequenced in a study of T cell repertoires in cytomegalovirus infection. These receptors have no known antigen. In TCRdb, the reads were re-called with MiXCR into one record per CDR3 protein. The sample includes around 900,000 distinct CDR3 sequences, roughly 30% of them seen just once. Source: cultured CD8+ T cells from PBMCs, taken from culture after CMV antigen stimulation. Receptor source: a human donor in good health (CMV status not recorded). Some clones in this sample may be carry-over from other donors' samples.

This sequence joins TRBV27 and TRBJ2-2, with TRBD1 matching over 11 bases. Germline V CDR1 and CDR2: MNHEY, SMNVEV (reference sequence). This CDR3 has 16 residues. Losses at the gene ends were 3 bases for V and 4 bases for J; bases not matched to a gene: 4. For the CDR3, the DNA is TGTGCCAGCAGTTTTTGGACAGGGGGCGCCACCGGGGAGCTGTTTTTT. Encoded protein: CASSFWTGGATGELFF.

This rearrangement joins TRBV6-1 to TRBJ2-6; D remains ambiguous. CDR3 length equals 15 residues. V shed 2 bases and J shed 0 bases, with 5 bases lying between them. Germline CDR1 is MNHNS and CDR2 is SASEGT. The CDR3 here is CASSESSSGANVLTF. For the CDR3, the DNA is TGTGCCAGCAGTGAAAGTAGCTCTGGGGCCAACGTCCTGACTTTC.

This clonotype was seen a few times. This sequence joins TRBV7-9 and TRBJ2-7; possibly TRBD2 for D (6 bases). This CDR3 has 14 amino acids. V was trimmed by 5 bases and J by 4 bases, leaving 15 bases between them. Looked up from germline, CDR1 is SEHNR and CDR2 is FQNEAQ (reference sequence). DNA for the CDR3: TGTGCCAGCAGCGGGGGTGGAGGGAGATACGAGCAGTACGTC. Its protein product is CASSGGGGRYEQYV.

This chain connects TRBV7-9 to TRBJ2-5; D not resolved. Germline V lookup: CDR1 SEHNR, CDR2 FQNEAQ (reference sequence). Trimming removed 3 bases at V and 2 bases at J, with 13 bases between. The length of the CDR3 is 15 residues. In DNA, the CDR3 is TGTGCCAGCAGCTTCCAAGGGCCTTCTCAAGAGACCCAGTACTTC. This encodes CASSFQGPSQETQYF.

V is TRBV20-1 and J is TRBJ2-1; 9 nucleotides agree with TRBD2. V dropped 0 bases and J dropped 0; count of bases not matched to a gene: 15. The CDR3 has 20 residues. Per the germline V gene, CDR1 is DFQATT and CDR2 is SNEGSKA (reference sequence). CDR3 in amino acids: CSARDRGRAGGHLSYNEQFF. CDR3 nucleotides: TGCAGTGCTAGAGATCGGGGTCGAGCGGGGGGACACCTCTCCTACAATGAGCAGTTCTTC.

This clonotype was seen only a few times. The chain is built from TRBV25-1 and TRBJ1-4; D perhaps matches TRBD1 (6 bases). CDR1 is MGHDK, CDR2 SYGVNS, per germline. The CDR3 runs 15 residues. Trimming removed 4 bases at V and 3 bases at J, with 12 bases between. The DNA of the CDR3 is TGTGCCAGCAGTGTCACAGGGAGGTCTAATGAAAAACTGTTTTTT. Translation: CASSVTGRSNEKLFF.

In its sample, this clonotype was seen a few times. The rearrangement joins TRBV6-1 to TRBJ2-3; 7 bases map to TRBD1. This CDR3 spans 14 amino acids. Germline trimming cut 10 bases from V and 0 bases from J; bases unmatched to any gene: 7. CDR1 is MNHNS, CDR2 SASEGT, per germline. The chain's CDR3 is CATVGQASTDTQYF. CDR3 nucleotides: TGTGCCACCGTAGGACAGGCTAGCACAGATACGCAGTATTTT.

The chain couples TRBV15 to TRBJ2-5; D unclear. Germline lookup yields CDR1 LNHNV and CDR2 YYDKDF (reference sequence). Trimming removed 2 bases at V and 4 bases at J, with 8 bases between. The CDR3 totals 13 residues. The CDR3 reads CATSRSSTETQYF. CDR3 sequence (DNA): TGTGCCACCAGCAGATCCTCAACAGAGACCCAGTACTTC.

The chain recombines TRBV19 with TRBJ1-4; 7 bases align to TRBD1. The CDR3 is made up of 18 amino acids. The germline gives CDR1 LNHDA, CDR2 SQIVND (reference sequence). V gave up 4 bases and J gave up 6 bases; unmatched junction bases: 17. CDR3 DNA: TGTGCCAGTAGTACCCTGGGACAGCCCTTGGCGGGGCATGAAAAACTGTTTTTT. This sequence encodes CASSTLGQPLAGHEKLFF.

The table lists this clonotype with a few counts. The V gene is TRBV27, the J gene TRBJ2-7, with D uncertain. Germline values: CDR1 MNHEY, CDR2 SMNVEV (reference sequence). V dropped 5 bases and J dropped 7 bases, with 12 bases sitting between them. This CDR3 has 12 amino acids. The CDR3 loop is CASSRPMREQYF. Written as DNA, the CDR3 is TGTGCCAGCAGTCGGCCCATGAGAGAGCAGTACTTC.

This clonotype came up many times. The V gene is TRBV7-8, the J gene TRBJ1-2; D unresolved. This CDR3 is 12 amino acids long. The germline gives CDR1 SGHVS, CDR2 FQNEAQ. V was trimmed by 1 base and J by 6 bases, leaving 6 bases between them. CDR3 region: CASSLVGDGYTF. Here the CDR3 DNA reads TGTGCCAGCAGCTTAGTTGGGGATGGCTACACCTTC.

The rearrangement joins TRBV11-2 to TRBJ1-2; 10 nucleotides agree with TRBD1. V gave up 2 bases and J gave up 6 bases; unmatched junction bases: 3. The CDR3 consists of 14 residues. Germline V gives CDR1 SGHAT, CDR2 FQNNGV. CDR3 protein: CASSLLTGGDGYTF. In DNA, the CDR3 is TGTGCCAGCAGCTTACTGACAGGGGGCGATGGCTACACCTTC. Supplemented by reference TRBV11-2 and TRBJ1-2, the full variable domain reads EAGVAQSPRYKIIEKRQSVAFWCNPISGHATLYWYQQILGQGPKLLIQFQNNGVVDDSQLPKDRFSAERLKGVDSTLKIQPAKLEDSAVYLCASSLLTGGDGYTFGSGTRLTVV.

This chain joins TRBV12-5 and TRBJ2-1; D possibly corresponds to TRBD2 (5 bases). The CDR3 totals 13 residues. Trimming removed 7 bases at V and 3 bases at J, with 10 bases between. Germline CDR1 reads LGHNT; CDR2 reads FRNRAP. CDR3 residues: CASALTSYNEQFF. The CDR3 DNA reads TGTGCTAGTGCCCTTACTAGCTACAATGAGCAGTTCTTC.

Concerning this clonotype: A much bigger clone sits one base away, suggesting this may be a read error. This sequence joins TRBV7-9 and TRBJ2-7, with D perhaps assigned TRBD1 or TRBD2 (5 bases each). Germline V gene sequence: CDR1 SEHNR, CDR2 FQNEAQ (reference sequence). The CDR3 is 13 amino acids. CDR3 DNA sequence: TGTGCCAGCAGAACCGGGACCTACTACAAGCAGTACTTC. Its translation: CASRTGTYYKQYF.

This clonotype was seen only a few times. V is TRBV19 and J is TRBJ1-5; D uncertain. V gave up 1 base and J gave up 4 bases, with 11 bases separating them. Germline assignment: CDR1 LNHDA and CDR2 SQIVND (reference sequence). The CDR3 covers 15 residues. The CDR3 DNA reads TGTGCCAGTAGTATAGCTCCCGGACGGAATCAGCCCCAGCATTTT. This codes for CASSIAPGRNQPQHF. Combining the CDR3 with reference TRBV19 and TRBJ1-5 gives the whole variable domain DGGITQSPKYLFRKEGQNVTLSCEQNLNHDAMYWYRQDPGQGLRLIYYSQIVNDFQKGDIAEGYSVSREKKESFPLTVTSAQKNPTAFYLCASSIAPGRNQPQHFGDGTRLSIL.

In this sample, this clonotype turned up many times. The V and J genes are TRBV7-2 and TRBJ1-5, with a possible D match to TRBD1 (5 bases). Germline V gives CDR1 SGHTA, CDR2 FQGNSA. Trimming took off 4 bases at V and 4 bases at J, with 17 bases between the two ends. The CDR3 is 16 amino acids. CDR3 residues: CASSSPWAGFNQPQHF. In nucleotides, the CDR3 is TGTGCCAGCAGCTCCCCCTGGGCAGGGTTTAATCAGCCCCAGCATTTT.

The V call is TRBV19, the J call TRBJ1-5; perhaps TRBD1 as D (5 bases). V lost 3 bases and J lost 3, with 12 bases in between. The CDR3 loop spans 15 amino acids. Germline V gene lookup returns CDR1 LNHDA and CDR2 SQIVND (reference sequence). Written as DNA, the CDR3 is TGTGCCAGTAGTATCTGGGGCGGTAACAATCAGCCCCAGCATTTT. The encoded protein is CASSIWGGNNQPQHF.